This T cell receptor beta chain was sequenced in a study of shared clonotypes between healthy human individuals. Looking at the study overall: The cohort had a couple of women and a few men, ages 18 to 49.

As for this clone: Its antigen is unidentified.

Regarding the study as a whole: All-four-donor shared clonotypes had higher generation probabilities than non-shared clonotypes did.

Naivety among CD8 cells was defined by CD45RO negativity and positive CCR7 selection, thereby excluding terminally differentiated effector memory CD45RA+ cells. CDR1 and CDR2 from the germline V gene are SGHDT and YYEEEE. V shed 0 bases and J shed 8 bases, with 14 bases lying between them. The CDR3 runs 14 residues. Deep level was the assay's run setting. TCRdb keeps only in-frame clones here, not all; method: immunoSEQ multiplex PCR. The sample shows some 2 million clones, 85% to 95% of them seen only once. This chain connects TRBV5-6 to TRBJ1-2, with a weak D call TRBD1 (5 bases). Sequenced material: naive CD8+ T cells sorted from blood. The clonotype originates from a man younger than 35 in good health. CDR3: CASSLGGNPGGYTF. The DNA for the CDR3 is TGTGCCAGCAGCTTGGGGGGGAACCCCGGCGGCTACACCTTC.